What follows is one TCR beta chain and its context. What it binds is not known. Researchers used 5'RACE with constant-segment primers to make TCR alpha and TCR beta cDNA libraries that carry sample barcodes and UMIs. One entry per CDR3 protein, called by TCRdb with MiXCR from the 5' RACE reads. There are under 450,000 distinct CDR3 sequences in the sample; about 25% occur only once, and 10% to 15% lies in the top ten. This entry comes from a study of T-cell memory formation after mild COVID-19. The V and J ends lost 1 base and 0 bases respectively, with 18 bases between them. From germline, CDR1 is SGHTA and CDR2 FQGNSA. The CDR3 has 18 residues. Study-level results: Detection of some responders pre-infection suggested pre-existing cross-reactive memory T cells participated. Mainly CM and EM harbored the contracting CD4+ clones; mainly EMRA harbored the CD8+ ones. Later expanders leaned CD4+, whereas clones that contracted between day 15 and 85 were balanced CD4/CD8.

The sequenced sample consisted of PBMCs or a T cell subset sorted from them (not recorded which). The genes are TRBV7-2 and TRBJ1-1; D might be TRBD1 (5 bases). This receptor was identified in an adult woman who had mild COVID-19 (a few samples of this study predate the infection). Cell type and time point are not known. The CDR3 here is CASSLDTPGGGVNTEAFF. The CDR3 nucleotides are TGTGCCAGCAGCTTAGACACCCCCGGGGGGGGAGTGAACACTGAAGCTTTCTTT.